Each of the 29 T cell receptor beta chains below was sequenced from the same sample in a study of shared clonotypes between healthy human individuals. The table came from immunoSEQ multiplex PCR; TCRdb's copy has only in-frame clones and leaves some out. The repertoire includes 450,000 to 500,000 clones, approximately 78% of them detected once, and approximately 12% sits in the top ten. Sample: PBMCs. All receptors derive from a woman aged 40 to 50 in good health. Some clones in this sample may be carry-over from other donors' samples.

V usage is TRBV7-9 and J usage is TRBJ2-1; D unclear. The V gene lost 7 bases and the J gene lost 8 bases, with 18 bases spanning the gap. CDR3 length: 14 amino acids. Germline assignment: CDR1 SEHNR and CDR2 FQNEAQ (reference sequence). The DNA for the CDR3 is TGTGCCAGCATTTCGGTTGTTGGGCCGGATGAGCAGTTCTTC. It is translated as CASISVVGPDEQFF. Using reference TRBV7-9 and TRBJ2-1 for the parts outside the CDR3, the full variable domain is DTGVSQNPRHKITKRGQNVTFRCDPISEHNRLYWYRQTLGQGPEFLTYFQNEAQLEKSRLLSDRFSAERPKGSFSTLEIQRTEQGDSAMYLCASISVVGPDEQFFGPGTRLTVL.

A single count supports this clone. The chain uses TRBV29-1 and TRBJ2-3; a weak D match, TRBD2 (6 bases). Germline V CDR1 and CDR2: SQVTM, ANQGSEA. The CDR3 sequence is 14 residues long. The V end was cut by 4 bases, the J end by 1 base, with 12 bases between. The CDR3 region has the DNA TGCAGCGTTGTGAACTCGGGAGGCACAGATACGCAGTATTTT. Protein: CSVVNSGGTDTQYF.

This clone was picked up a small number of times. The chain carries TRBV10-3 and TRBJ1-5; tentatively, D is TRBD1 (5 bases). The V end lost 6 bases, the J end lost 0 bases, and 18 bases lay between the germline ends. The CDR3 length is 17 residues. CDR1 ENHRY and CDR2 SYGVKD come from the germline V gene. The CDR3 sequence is CAISDSPLKYSNQPQHF. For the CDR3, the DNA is TGTGCCATCAGCGACAGTCCCCTGAAATATAGCAATCAGCCCCAGCATTTT.

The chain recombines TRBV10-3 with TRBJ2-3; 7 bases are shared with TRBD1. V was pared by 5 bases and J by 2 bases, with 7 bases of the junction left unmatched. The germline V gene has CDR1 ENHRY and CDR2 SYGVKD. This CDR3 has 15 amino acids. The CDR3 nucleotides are TGTGCCATCAGTTCCACAGGGGAAACCACAGATACGCAGTATTTT. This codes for CAISSTGETTDTQYF.

The CDR3 loop reads CASSEMGRLNTEAFF. For the CDR3, the DNA is TGTGCCAGCAGCGAGATGGGCAGGCTGAACACTGAAGCTTTCTTT. The chain combines TRBV5-4 with TRBJ1-1; D gene uncertain. V was trimmed by 4 bases and J by 0 bases, leaving 13 bases between them. This CDR3 is built from 15 residues. CDR1 SGHNT and CDR2 YYREEE come from the germline V gene (reference sequence). Variable domain in full (rest from reference TRBV5-4 and TRBJ1-1): ETGVTQSPTHLIKTRGQQVTLRCSSQSGHNTVSWYQQALGQGPQFIFQYYREEENGRGNFPPRFSGLQFPNYSSELNVNALELDDSALYLCASSEMGRLNTEAFFGQGTRLTVV.

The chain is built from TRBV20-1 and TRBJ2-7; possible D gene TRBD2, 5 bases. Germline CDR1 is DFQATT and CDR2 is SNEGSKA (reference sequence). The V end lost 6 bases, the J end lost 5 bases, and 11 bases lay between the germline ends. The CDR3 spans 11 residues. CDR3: CSAPDYHEQYF. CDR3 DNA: TGCAGTGCCCCCGACTACCACGAGCAGTACTTC.

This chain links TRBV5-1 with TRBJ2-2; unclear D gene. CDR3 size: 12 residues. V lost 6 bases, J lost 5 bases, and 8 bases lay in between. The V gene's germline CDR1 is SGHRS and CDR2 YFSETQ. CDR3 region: CASTFGTGELFF. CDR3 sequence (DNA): TGCGCCAGCACCTTCGGGACCGGGGAGCTGTTTTTT.

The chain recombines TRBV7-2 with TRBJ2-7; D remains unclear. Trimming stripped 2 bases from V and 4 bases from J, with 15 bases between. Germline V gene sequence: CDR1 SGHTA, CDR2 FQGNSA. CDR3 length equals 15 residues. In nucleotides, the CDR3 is TGTGCCAGCAGCTTAACAGCAAACCCCCTTTACGAGCAGTACTTC. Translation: CASSLTANPLYEQYF.

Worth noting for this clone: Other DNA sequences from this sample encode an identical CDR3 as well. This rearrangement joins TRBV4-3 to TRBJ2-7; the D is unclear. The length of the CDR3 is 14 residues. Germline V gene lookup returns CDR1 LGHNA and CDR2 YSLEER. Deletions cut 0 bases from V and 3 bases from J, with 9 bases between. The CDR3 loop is CASSQELGYYEQYF. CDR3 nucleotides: TGCGCCAGCAGCCAAGAGTTGGGTTACTACGAGCAGTACTTC.

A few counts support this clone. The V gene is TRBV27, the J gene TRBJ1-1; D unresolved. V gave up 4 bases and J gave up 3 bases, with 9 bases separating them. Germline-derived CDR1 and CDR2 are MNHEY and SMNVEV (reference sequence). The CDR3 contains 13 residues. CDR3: CASSWKRDTEAFF. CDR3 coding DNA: TGTGCCAGCAGTTGGAAGAGGGACACTGAAGCTTTCTTT.

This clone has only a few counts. This chain's CDR3 is CASSPSHGETQYF. The CDR3 bases are TGTGCCAGCTCCCCTAGTCACGGGGAGACCCAGTACTTC. The chain couples TRBV18 to TRBJ2-5; D is undetermined. V was cut by 6 bases and J by 5 bases, with 13 bases left in between. Germline CDR1 and CDR2: KGHSH and LQKENI. The CDR3 has 13 residues.

The CDR3 is CASNGYENYEQYF. Written as DNA, the CDR3 is TGTGCCAGCAACGGCTACGAAAACTACGAGCAGTACTTC. The rearrangement links TRBV6-1 to TRBJ2-7; D remains unclear. This CDR3 comprises 13 residues. V lost 7 bases and J lost 3, with 13 bases in between. The germline gives CDR1 MNHNS, CDR2 SASEGT.

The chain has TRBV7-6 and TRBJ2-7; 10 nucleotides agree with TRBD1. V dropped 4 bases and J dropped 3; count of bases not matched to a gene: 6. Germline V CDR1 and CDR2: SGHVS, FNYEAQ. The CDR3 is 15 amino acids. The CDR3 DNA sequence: TGTGCCAGCAGCTGGACGACAGGGGGCCTCTACGAGCAGTACTTC. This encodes CASSWTTGGLYEQYF.

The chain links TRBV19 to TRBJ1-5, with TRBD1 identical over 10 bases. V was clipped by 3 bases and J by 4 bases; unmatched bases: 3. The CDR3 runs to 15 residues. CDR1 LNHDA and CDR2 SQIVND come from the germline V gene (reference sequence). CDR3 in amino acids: CASSMRDRGNQPQHF. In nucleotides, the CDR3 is TGTGCCAGTAGTATGCGGGACAGGGGTAATCAGCCCCAGCATTTT.

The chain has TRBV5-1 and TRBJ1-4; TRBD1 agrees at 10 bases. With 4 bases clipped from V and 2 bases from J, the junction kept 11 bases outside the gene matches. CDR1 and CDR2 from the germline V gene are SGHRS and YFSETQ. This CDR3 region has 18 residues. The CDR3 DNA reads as TGCGCCAGCAGCCCGGGACAGGGGACGGGGGCGACTAATGAAAAACTGTTTTTT. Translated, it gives CASSPGQGTGATNEKLFF.

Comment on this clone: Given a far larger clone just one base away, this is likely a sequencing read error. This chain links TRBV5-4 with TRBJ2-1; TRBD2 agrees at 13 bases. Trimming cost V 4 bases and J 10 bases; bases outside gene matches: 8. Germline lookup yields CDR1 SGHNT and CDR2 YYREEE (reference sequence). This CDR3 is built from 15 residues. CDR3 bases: TGTGCCAGCAGCCCCTGGACTAGCGGGAGAGGAGAGCAGTTCTTC. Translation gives CASSPWTSGRGEQFF.

CDR3 DNA: TGTGCCAGCAGTTTGGGGGGCTTTAATGAAAAACTGTTTTTT. Its protein product is CASSLGGFNEKLFF. V and J are TRBV28 and TRBJ1-4; D perhaps matches TRBD1 (6 bases). Germline CDR1 MDHEN, CDR2 SYDVKM. The V and J ends lost 3 bases and 4 bases respectively, with 9 bases between them. The CDR3 runs 14 residues.

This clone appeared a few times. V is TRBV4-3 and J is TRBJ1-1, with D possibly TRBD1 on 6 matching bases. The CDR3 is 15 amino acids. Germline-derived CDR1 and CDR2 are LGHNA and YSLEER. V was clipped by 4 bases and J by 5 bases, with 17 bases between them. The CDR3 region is CASSPASQGGTEAFF. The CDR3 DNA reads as TGCGCCAGCAGCCCCGCCTCACAGGGAGGGACTGAAGCTTTCTTT.

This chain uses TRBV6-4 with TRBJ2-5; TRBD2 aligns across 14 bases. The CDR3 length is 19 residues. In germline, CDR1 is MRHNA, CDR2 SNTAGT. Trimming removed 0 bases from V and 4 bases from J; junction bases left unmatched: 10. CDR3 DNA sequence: TGTGCCAGCAGTGACTCGAATACCGGACTAGCGGGAGGTGGAGAGACCCAGTACTTC. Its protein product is CASSDSNTGLAGGGETQYF.

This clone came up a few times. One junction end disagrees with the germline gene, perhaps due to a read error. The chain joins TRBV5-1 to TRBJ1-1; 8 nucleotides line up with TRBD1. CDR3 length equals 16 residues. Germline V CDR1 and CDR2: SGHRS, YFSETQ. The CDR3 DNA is TGCGCCAGCACCCCGGGGCAGGGGGCGTTGAAGACTGAAGCTTTCTTT. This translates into CASTPGQGALKTEAFF.

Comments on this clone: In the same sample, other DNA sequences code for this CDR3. CDR3 residues: CASSVTSGNNEQFF. The CDR3 bases are TGTGCCAGCAGCGTGACTAGCGGAAACAATGAGCAGTTCTTC. The J gene is TRBJ2-1, the V gene TRBV9, with 9 bases matching TRBD2. The CDR3 spans 14 residues. With 2 bases clipped from V and 5 bases from J, the junction kept 2 bases outside the gene matches. Germline V gene data show CDR1 as SGDLS and CDR2 as YYNGEE.

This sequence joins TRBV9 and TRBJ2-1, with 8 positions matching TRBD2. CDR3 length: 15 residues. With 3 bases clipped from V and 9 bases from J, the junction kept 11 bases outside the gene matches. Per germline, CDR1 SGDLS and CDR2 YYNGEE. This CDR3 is CASSAPGLVAIEQFF. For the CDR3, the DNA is TGTGCCAGCAGCGCACCGGGACTAGTCGCGATTGAGCAGTTCTTC.

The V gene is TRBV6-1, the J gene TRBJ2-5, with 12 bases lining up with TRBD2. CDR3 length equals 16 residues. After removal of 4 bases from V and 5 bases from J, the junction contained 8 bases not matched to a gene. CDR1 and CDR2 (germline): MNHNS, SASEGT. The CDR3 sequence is CASSAPTSGSFETQYF. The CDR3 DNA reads TGTGCCAGCAGTGCACCGACTAGCGGGAGTTTCGAGACCCAGTACTTC.

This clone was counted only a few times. The CDR3 reads CASWTQGTAEAFF. CDR3 coding DNA: TGTGCCAGTTGGACACAGGGAACGGCTGAAGCTTTCTTT. J is TRBJ1-1 and V is TRBV19; tentative D call: TRBD1 (6 bases). The CDR3 length is 13 residues. Trimming removed 8 bases from V and 6 bases from J, with 16 bases in between. Germline-derived CDR1 and CDR2 are LNHDA and SQIVND (reference sequence).

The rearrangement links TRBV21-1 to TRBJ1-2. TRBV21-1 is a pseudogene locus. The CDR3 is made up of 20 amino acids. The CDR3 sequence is CASSNPILYLAGEIDYGYTF. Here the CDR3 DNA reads TGTGCCAGCAGCAATCCAATCCTTTACCTAGCGGGGGAAATTGACTATGGCTACACCTTC.

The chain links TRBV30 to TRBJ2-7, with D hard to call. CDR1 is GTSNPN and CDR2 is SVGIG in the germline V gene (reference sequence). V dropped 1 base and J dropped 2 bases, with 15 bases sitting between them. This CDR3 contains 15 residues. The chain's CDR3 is CAWSDPLRQPYEQYF. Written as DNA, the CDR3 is TGTGCCTGGAGTGATCCCCTCCGACAACCCTACGAGCAGTACTTC.

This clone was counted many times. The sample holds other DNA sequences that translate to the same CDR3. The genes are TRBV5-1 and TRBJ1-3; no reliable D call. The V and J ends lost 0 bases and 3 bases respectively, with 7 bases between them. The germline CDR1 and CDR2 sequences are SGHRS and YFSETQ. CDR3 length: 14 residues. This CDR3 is CASSLVSLGNTIYF. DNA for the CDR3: TGCGCCAGCAGCTTGGTGTCACTTGGAAACACCATATATTTT. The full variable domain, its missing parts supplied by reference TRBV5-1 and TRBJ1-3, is KAGVTQTPRYLIKTRGQQVTLSCSPISGHRSVSWYQQTPGQGLQFLFEYFSETQRNKGNFPGRFSGRQFSNSRSEMNVSTLELGDSALYLCASSLVSLGNTIYFGEGSWLTVV.

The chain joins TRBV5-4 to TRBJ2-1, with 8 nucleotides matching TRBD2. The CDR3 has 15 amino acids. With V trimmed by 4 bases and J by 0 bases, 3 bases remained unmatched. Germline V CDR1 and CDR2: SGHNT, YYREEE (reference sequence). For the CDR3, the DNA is TGTGCCAGCAGCGAGACTAGCGACTCCTACAATGAGCAGTTCTTC. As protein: CASSETSDSYNEQFF.

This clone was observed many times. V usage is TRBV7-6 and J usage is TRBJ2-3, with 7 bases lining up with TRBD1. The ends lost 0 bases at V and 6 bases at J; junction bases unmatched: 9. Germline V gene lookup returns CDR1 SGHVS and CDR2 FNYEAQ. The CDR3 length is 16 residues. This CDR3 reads CASSLARRQGEDTQYF. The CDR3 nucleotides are TGTGCCAGCAGCTTAGCGCGGAGACAGGGTGAGGATACGCAGTATTTT.